These 9 T cell receptor beta chains came from one sample sequenced in a study of CD8 T cells in Susac syndrome. The authors reverse transcribed about 0.45 to 1 ug RNA with random hexamers. TCRdb reprocessed the immunoSEQ multiplex PCR reads via MiXCR and lists one record per CDR3 protein. The table has over 80,000 distinct CDR3 sequences, 90% to 95% seen once. Sequencing input: CD8+ T cells from PBMCs. The receptors shown here come from a human donor in good health.

The rearrangement uses TRBV27 and TRBJ1-3; a weak D match, TRBD1 (5 bases). CDR1 MNHEY and CDR2 SMNVEV come from the germline V gene (reference sequence). This CDR3 is built from 14 residues. The V and J ends lost 6 bases and 4 bases respectively, with 13 bases between them. In nucleotides, the CDR3 is TGTGCCAGCAGCGCATACTGGACAGGAAACACCATATATTTT. This translates into CASSAYWTGNTIYF.

This chain links TRBV7-8 with TRBJ1-1; D gene unclear. The CDR3 loop spans 13 amino acids. Between the trimmed V and J ends, which lost 1 base and 6 bases, there was a span of 9 bases. CDR1 is SGHVS and CDR2 is FQNEAQ in the germline V gene. This CDR3 reads CASSLGGRAEAFF. The CDR3 nucleotides read TGTGCCAGCAGCTTAGGGGGTCGGGCTGAAGCTTTCTTT.

The chain uses TRBV2 and TRBJ2-7; 10 nucleotides agree with TRBD2. The J segment lost 3 bases and the V segment lost 7 bases, leaving 3 bases of the junction unmatched. This CDR3 comprises 13 residues. The germline CDR1 and CDR2 sequences are SNHLY and FYNNEI. CDR3 region: CASTSGGYYEQYF. In nucleotides, the CDR3 is TGTGCCAGCACTAGCGGGGGATACTACGAGCAGTACTTC. Drawing the rest from reference TRBV2 and TRBJ2-7, the complete variable domain is EPEVTQTPSHQVTQMGQEVILRCVPISNHLYFYWYRQILGQKVEFLVSFYNNEISEKSEIFDDQFSVERPDGSNFTLKIRSTKLEDSAMYFCASTSGGYYEQYFGPGTRLTVT.

The V call is TRBV6-2 or TRBV6-3, the J call TRBJ2-1; no clear D gene. The CDR3 extends over 15 amino acids. The germline gives CDR1 MNHEY, CDR2 SVGEGT. V was pared by 2 bases and J by 6 bases, with 14 bases between. CDR3 residues: CASSYRVIPLNEQFF. The CDR3 region has the DNA TGTGCCAGCAGTTACAGGGTTATCCCCCTCAATGAGCAGTTCTTC.

This sequence joins TRBV3-1 and TRBJ1-4, with D maybe TRBD1 (5 bases). Per germline, CDR1 LGHDT and CDR2 YNNKEL (reference sequence). This CDR3 contains 15 residues. The germline V and J ends were trimmed by 6 bases and 0 bases, with 11 bases remaining between them. DNA for the CDR3: TGTGCCAGCAGGCCAAGGGACGCAACTAATGAAAAACTGTTTTTT. Its translation: CASRPRDATNEKLFF.

In this sample, this clonotype turned up once. The chain links TRBV2 to TRBJ1-5, with D perhaps matching TRBD1 (6 bases). Germline assignment: CDR1 SNHLY and CDR2 FYNNEI. With 8 bases removed from V and 1 base from J, the gap between germline ends came to 15 bases. This CDR3 has 15 residues. The DNA for the CDR3 is TGTGCCAGCGCTTTACAGGGAAGAAGCAATCAGCCCCAGCATTTT. This gives the protein CASALQGRSNQPQHF.

The V call is TRBV7-9, the J call TRBJ1-1, with D perhaps TRBD1 (5 bases). V gave up 6 bases and J gave up 5 bases, with 13 bases separating them. Germline CDR1 and CDR2: SEHNR and FQNEAQ (reference sequence). This CDR3 region has 13 residues. CDR3 amino acids: CASSPGGRTEAFF. In nucleotides, the CDR3 is TGTGCCAGCAGTCCGGGGGGAAGGACTGAAGCTTTCTTT.

The chain recombines TRBV29-1 with TRBJ2-3; TRBD1 agrees at 8 bases. After removal of 0 bases from V and 0 bases from J, the junction contained 5 bases not matched to a gene. Germline V lookup: CDR1 SQVTM, CDR2 ANQGSEA. This CDR3 comprises 16 residues. The CDR3, as DNA: TGCAGCGTTGAAGACTTGACAGGGGCTAGCACAGATACGCAGTATTTT. Its protein product is CSVEDLTGASTDTQYF.

This chain connects TRBV19 to TRBJ2-7; perhaps TRBD2 as D (6 bases). Germline CDR1 LNHDA, CDR2 SQIVND (reference sequence). The CDR3 sequence is 15 residues long. Trimming took off 2 bases at V and 2 bases at J, with 13 bases between the two ends. CDR3 sequence reads: CASSIIEGLAYEQYF. DNA for the CDR3: TGTGCCAGTAGTATAATAGAGGGACTGGCCTACGAGCAGTACTTC. Using reference TRBV19 and TRBJ2-7 for the parts outside the CDR3, the full variable domain is DGGITQSPKYLFRKEGQNVTLSCEQNLNHDAMYWYRQDPGQGLRLIYYSQIVNDFQKGDIAEGYSVSREKKESFPLTVTSAQKNPTAFYLCASSIIEGLAYEQYFGPGTRLTVT.